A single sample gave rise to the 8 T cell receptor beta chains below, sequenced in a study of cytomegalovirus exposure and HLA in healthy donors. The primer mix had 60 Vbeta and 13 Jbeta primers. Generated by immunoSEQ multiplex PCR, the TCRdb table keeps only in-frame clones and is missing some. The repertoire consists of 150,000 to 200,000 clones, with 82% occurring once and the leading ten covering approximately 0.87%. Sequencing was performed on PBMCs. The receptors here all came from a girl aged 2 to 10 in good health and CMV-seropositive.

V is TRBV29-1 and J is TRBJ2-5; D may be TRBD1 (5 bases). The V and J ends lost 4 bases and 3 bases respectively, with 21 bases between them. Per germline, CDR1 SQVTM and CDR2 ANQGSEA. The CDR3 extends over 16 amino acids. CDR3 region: CSVVGVKGVGEETQYF. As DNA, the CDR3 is TGCAGCGTTGTAGGTGTTAAAGGGGTTGGGGAAGAGACCCAGTACTTC.

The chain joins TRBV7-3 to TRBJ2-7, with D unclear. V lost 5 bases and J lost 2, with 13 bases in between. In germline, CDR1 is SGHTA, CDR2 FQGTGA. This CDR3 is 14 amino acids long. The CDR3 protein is CASSPRGATYEQYF. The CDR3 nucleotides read TGTGCCAGCAGCCCCCGAGGCGCGACCTACGAGCAGTACTTC.

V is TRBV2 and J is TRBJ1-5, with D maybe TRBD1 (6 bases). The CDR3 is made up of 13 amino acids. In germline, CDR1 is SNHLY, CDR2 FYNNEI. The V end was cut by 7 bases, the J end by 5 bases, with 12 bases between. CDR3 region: CASKGTTDQPQHF. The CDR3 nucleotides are TGTGCCAGCAAAGGGACAACAGATCAGCCCCAGCATTTT.

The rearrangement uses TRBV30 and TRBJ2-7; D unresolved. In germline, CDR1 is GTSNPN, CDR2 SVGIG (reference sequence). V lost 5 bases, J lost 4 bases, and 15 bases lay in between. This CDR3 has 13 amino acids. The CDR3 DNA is TGTGCCTGGTCAGCAGGTGTTTGGTACGAGCAGTACTTC. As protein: CAWSAGVWYEQYF.

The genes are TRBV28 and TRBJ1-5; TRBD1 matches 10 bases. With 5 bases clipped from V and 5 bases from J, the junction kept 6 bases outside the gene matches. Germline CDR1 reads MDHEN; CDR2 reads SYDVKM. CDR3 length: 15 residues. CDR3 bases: TGTGCCAGCAGTCCCCGACAGGGGGCTTATCAGCCCCAGCATTTT. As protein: CASSPRQGAYQPQHF.

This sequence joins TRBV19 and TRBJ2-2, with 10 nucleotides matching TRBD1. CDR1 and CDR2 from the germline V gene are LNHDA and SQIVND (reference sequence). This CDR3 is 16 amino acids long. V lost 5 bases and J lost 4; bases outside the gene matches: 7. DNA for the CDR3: TGTGCCAGTAGTTCCGGGACAGGGGTGGGCACCGGGGAGCTGTTTTTT. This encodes CASSSGTGVGTGELFF.

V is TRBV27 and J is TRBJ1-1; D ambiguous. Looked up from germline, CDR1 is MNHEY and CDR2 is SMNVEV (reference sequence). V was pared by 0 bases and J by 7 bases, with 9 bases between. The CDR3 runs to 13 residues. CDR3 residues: CASSLSAGVEAFF. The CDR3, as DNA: TGTGCCAGCAGTTTATCCGCCGGAGTTGAAGCTTTCTTT.

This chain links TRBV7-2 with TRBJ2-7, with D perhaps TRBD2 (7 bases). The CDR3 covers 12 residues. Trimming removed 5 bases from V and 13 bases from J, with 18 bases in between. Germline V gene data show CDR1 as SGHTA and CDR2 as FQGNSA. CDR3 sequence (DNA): TGTGCCAGCAGCGAAGGGGGGGACAAGGGTTACTTC. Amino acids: CASSEGGDKGYF. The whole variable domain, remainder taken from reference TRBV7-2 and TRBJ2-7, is GAGVSQSPSNKVTEKGKDVELRCDPISGHTALYWYRQSLGQGLEFLIYFQGNSAPDKSGLPSDRFSAERTGGSVSTLTIQRTQQEDSAVYLCASSEGGDKGYFGPGTRLTVT.